Described below is a single T cell receptor beta chain sequence and its context. Its cognate antigen is unknown. Amplified TCR beta CDR3 regions derived from RNA transcripts. HTBI primers were employed in a first-round RT-PCR of the TCR CDR3. TCRdb re-analysed the multiplex PCR reads in MiXCR, keeping a single row per CDR3 protein. Seen here are 130,000 to 150,000 distinct CDR3 sequences, approximately 20% observed once, and the top ten hold about 70%. This entry is derived from a study of T cells in Graves' hyperthyroidism and ophthalmopathy. Overall study context: Specimen type is peripheral blood, collected at initial diagnosis prior to any treatment. Study observations and caveats: Ophthalmopathy cases were set apart from stable hyperthyroidism by a 13 V-J model.

Exclusion followed for patients with uncontrolled infection, other autoimmune disease, pregnancy or lactation. Fresh peripheral blood, roughly 10 ml, was the source of the PBMCs. From germline, CDR1 is SGHTA and CDR2 FQGNSA. The CDR3 has 14 residues. Trimming left V 5 bases short and J 6 bases short, with 15 bases between. The TCR originated in a woman between 50 and 59 years old with Graves' hyperthyroidism that later progressed to Graves' ophthalmopathy. Sequenced sample: blood. The chain combines TRBV7-2 with TRBJ2-3, with unresolved D. The CDR3 DNA sequence: TGTGCCAGCAGCCTATGGAAGGTGGGGGATACGCAGTATTTT. This codes for CASSLWKVGDTQYF.